This paragraph covers one TCR beta chain sequence. The data were produced by immunoSEQ multiplex PCR, yet TCRdb's version contains in-frame clones alone and is incomplete. This sample has 2 million to 2.5 million clones; 85% to 95% occur once, and the top ten carry more than 0.35%. This sample was taken from a study of shared clonotypes between healthy human individuals. The CDR3 is made up of 12 amino acids. With 6 bases clipped from V and 6 bases from J, the junction kept 3 bases outside the gene matches. Germline V CDR1 and CDR2: MDHEN, SYDVKM. The material sequenced was naive CD4+ T cells from PBMCs. Subset given: CD45RA+ positively selected. The TCR was taken from a man between 18 and 29 years old in good health. Some clones in this sample may be carry-over from other donors' samples. V and J are TRBV28 and TRBJ1-2, with 8 positions matching TRBD1. CDR3 coding DNA: TGTGCCAGCAGGCGACAGGGGAATGGCTACACCTTC. Translating gives CASRRQGNGYTF.